The rows below give T cell receptor beta chains drawn from one sample of a study of blood T cell repertoires in COVID-19. Clones were sequenced by immunoSEQ multiplex PCR, and TCRdb holds only the in-frame ones, with some missing. Of under 200,000 clones in the sample, 79% are singletons; the top ten hold 7% to 10%. The specimen was peripheral blood. The receptors originated from a woman aged 55-70 years with COVID-19, enrolled during active disease. CDR3s include the opening cysteine and the closing phenylalanine or tryptophan. A D gene is named only where the DNA matches it firmly. The size of a clone is reported for some rows only, either as once, few or many, or as a class for expanded clones.

D gene	V gene	J gene	clone size	CDR3 DNA	CDR3 protein
.	TRBV7-9	TRBJ1-2	.	TGTGCCAGCAGCCCGGCAGGACAATCTCTCTATGGCTACACCTTC	CASSPAGQSLYGYTF
.	TRBV27	TRBJ2-7	.	TGTGCCAGCAGTTTTGGGGGGGCGATGGGTTTCGAGCAGTACTTC	CASSFGGAMGFEQYF
.	TRBV7-2	TRBJ1-1	.	TGTGCCAGCAGCTTAGACAGGGTGGTGGAGAGAGCTTTCTTT	CASSLDRVVERAFF
TRBD1	TRBV28	TRBJ1-5	.	TGTGCCAGCAGGAAAAGGACAGGAGCCTTCAATCAGCCCCAGCATTTT	CASRKRTGAFNQPQHF
TRBD1	TRBV2	TRBJ2-5	.	TGTGCCAGCAAGGGCCGACAGGGGGGGACTCAAGAGACCCAGTACTTC	CASKGRQGGTQETQYF
.	TRBV5-1	TRBJ1-3	.	TGCGCCAGCAGCTTTAAAGGGGTTGGAAACACCATATATTTT	CASSFKGVGNTIYF
.	TRBV19	TRBJ2-1	.	TGTGCCAGTAAAAGGGACTCATATCAGTTCTTC	CASKRDSYQFF
TRBD1	TRBV6-5	TRBJ1-1	once	TGTGCCAGCAGTTTAGGGACAGGGGCAATGAAAACTGAAGCTTTCTTT	CASSLGTGAMKTEAFF
.	TRBV29-1	TRBJ1-2	once	TGCGCTGGGGGGGATTCCAACTATGGCTACACCTTC	CAGGDSNYGYTF
TRBD1	TRBV6-2/TRBV6-3	TRBJ2-5	.	TGTGCCAGCAGTCTCGGGACAGTAATCCAAGAGACCCAGTACTTC	CASSLGTVIQETQYF
.	TRBV28	TRBJ2-7	.	TGTGCCAGCAGTCCCGGACAGTACTACGAGCAGTACTTC	CASSPGQYYEQYF
TRBD1	TRBV28	TRBJ2-1	.	TGTGCCAGCAGTGGTAGGGACAGACCCTACAATGAGCAGTTCTTC	CASSGRDRPYNEQFF
.	TRBV10-3	TRBJ2-5	.	TGTGCCATCAGTGACCCGACAGAGTACCAAGAGACCCAGTACTTC	CAISDPTEYQETQYF
.	TRBV2	TRBJ2-1	.	TGTGCCAGCAGCTTGAGCGGGCCGAGCTCCTACAATGAGCAGTTCTTC	CASSLSGPSSYNEQFF
TRBD1	TRBV5-4	TRBJ1-5	.	TGTGCCAGCAGCACGGACAGGACCAATCAGCCCCAGCATTTT	CASSTDRTNQPQHF
.	TRBV6-4	TRBJ1-5	.	TGTGCCAGCAGTGACGACTGGTCTGGGACGGGAGAGGATCAGCCCCAGCATTTT	CASSDDWSGTGEDQPQHF
.	TRBV4-3	TRBJ2-1	.	TGCGCCAGCAGCCAACAGGCCCTTGGGGGGAATGAGCAGTTCTTC	CASSQQALGGNEQFF
TRBD1	TRBV7-3	TRBJ2-3	.	TGTGCCAGCAGCTCCACAGGGGCGATCACAGATACGCAGTATTTT	CASSSTGAITDTQYF
.	TRBV28	TRBJ1-6	.	TGTGCCAGCAGCCGGAGTCTCGGGGGTAATTCACCCCTCCACTTT	CASSRSLGGNSPLHF
.	TRBV28	TRBJ2-7	.	TGTGCCAGCAAGGGGCGTCGACGATCTTACGAGCAGTACTTC	CASKGRRRSYEQYF
TRBD2	TRBV7-2	TRBJ2-3	.	TGTGCCAGCAGCAAACTAGGCGGGAGGGCCGCAGATACGCAGTATTTT	CASSKLGGRAADTQYF
TRBD1	TRBV3-1/TRBV3-2	TRBJ1-4	.	TGTGCCAGCAGCCAGGACAGGGGGCGCCTTGAAAAACTGTTTTTT	CASSQDRGRLEKLFF
TRBD2	TRBV3-1/TRBV3-2	TRBJ2-3	.	TGTGCCAGCAGCCAAGATTATGGGACTAGCGGGAGTCCCCGAGGGGATACGCAGTATTTT	CASSQDYGTSGSPRGDTQYF
.	TRBV3-1/TRBV3-2	TRBJ2-7	.	TGTGCCCGCCTGCGGGGCTACGAGCAGTACTTC	CARLRGYEQYF
.	TRBV5-4	TRBJ2-3	few	TGTGCCAGCAGCTTCCCGGAGGGGAGCACAGATACGCAGTATTTT	CASSFPEGSTDTQYF
.	TRBV7-2	TRBJ2-5	many	TGTGCCAGCAGTCTCGGGTCACAGCGGGCTCAAGAGACCCAGTACTTC	CASSLGSQRAQETQYF
TRBD1	TRBV19	TRBJ1-2	.	TGTGCCAGTAAAAGTTTGCCGGGACAGGGTGGCGTGTACTATGGCTACACCTTC	CASKSLPGQGGVYYGYTF
.	TRBV1	TRBJ2-1	once	TGCACCAGCAGCCCCCTGGTGCGGGAGATGAACAATGAGCAGTTCTTC	CTSSPLVREMNNEQFF
.	TRBV18	TRBJ2-2	once	TGTGCCAGCTCAGCCCGGGGTAGGGAGAGCACCGGGGAGCTGTTTTTT	CASSARGRESTGELFF
TRBD2	TRBV6-1	TRBJ2-1	.	TGTGCCAGCAGTGAAGGCCCTAGCGGGGGCTACAATGAGCAGTTCTTC	CASSEGPSGGYNEQFF
TRBD2	TRBV9	TRBJ2-5	many	TGTGCCAGCAGCGCCGGGACTAGCGGCCCCCAAGAGACCCAGTACTTC	CASSAGTSGPQETQYF
.	TRBV12-3/TRBV12-4	TRBJ2-7	.	TGTGCCAGCAGTTTAGTTGGCAGAGGGCAGTACTTC	CASSLVGRGQYF
TRBD2	TRBV7-2	TRBJ2-7	.	TGTGCCAGCAGCTTTACTAGCGTTGCCTCCTACGAGCAGTACTTC	CASSFTSVASYEQYF
.	TRBV7-7	TRBJ2-5	.	TGTGCTAGCAGCTTGCGGCCTGGGGAGACCCAGTACTTC	CASSLRPGETQYF
TRBD2	TRBV5-1	TRBJ2-7	.	TGCGCCAGCAGCGCCAAGACTAGCGGGATTGCGTACGAGCAGTACTTC	CASSAKTSGIAYEQYF
.	TRBV5-1	TRBJ1-2	.	TGCGCCAGCAGCTTGGACCAGGGGACGGATGGCTACACCTTC	CASSLDQGTDGYTF
.	TRBV19	TRBJ1-2	.	TGTGCCAGTAGTGAGCAGGTGGCGCTACCCCTTAATGGTGGCTACACCTTC	CASSEQVALPLNGGYTF
TRBD1	TRBV10-3	TRBJ1-5	.	TGTGCCATCAGTGAGCGGCAGGGGGCGAATCAGCCCCAGCATTTT	CAISERQGANQPQHF
TRBD1	TRBV30	TRBJ1-2	few	TGTGCCTGGAGTGTACTGAGGGGACAGAGTGGCTACACCTTC	CAWSVLRGQSGYTF
.	TRBV9	TRBJ2-7	.	TGTGCCAGCAGCCCATCGTGGAGGGGGGGCTCCTACGAGCAGTACTTC	CASSPSWRGGSYEQYF
.	TRBV7-8	TRBJ2-2	.	TGTGCCAGCAGCTCTGTCAGGGTTACGACCGGGGAGCTGTTTTTT	CASSSVRVTTGELFF
TRBD2	TRBV19	TRBJ2-3	.	TGTGCCAGTAGTGGACCGGGACTAGTATCAGATACGCAGTATTTT	CASSGPGLVSDTQYF